This TCR beta chain was identified during a study of regulatory T cells in long-lasting Graves disease (dated by TCRdb to about 2021). A note on the overall study: Newly diagnosed Graves' disease patients had taken antithyroid drugs for less than 3 months. This study used TCR sequencing and RNA sequencing of peripheral blood to compare persistent Graves' disease patients against newly diagnosed Graves' disease patients. A total of some 35 samples underwent TCR sequencing, from roughly 13 patients with persistent Graves' disease and 20 or so patients with newly diagnosed Graves' disease. The study took place in China and was registered as a clinical trial.

Library preparation was by multiplex PCR. The sequencer listed for this sample is Illumina HiSeq 4000. TCR beta libraries were built with iRepertoire HTBI primers and Arm-PCR amplification of CDR3 regions. PCR products were gel purified before sequencing. Per the source publication's procedure: Across samples, around 62 TRBV and 15 or so TRBJ segments were identified and used for gene usage analysis of CDR3 amino acid clonotypes. COPE and FqMerger were used to merge the filtered high-quality paired reads into contigs. Contigs were aligned with BLAST to IMGT TRBV, TRBD and TRBJ reference genes, and CDR3 was defined per IMGT. Clonotypes above 0.1% frequency were classified as highly expanded clones. Shannon entropy served as the measure of repertoire diversity, while the Gini coefficient captured V-J evenness. A clonotype found in more than one individual was treated as public. The public reads were reanalyzed by TCRdb: fastp trimming at Q25, MiXCR alignment, in-frame beta chains only. Merged by CDR3 protein, the rows form single entries marked with the most common genes and DNA. The V and J calls and clone size are TCRdb's, not the authors'. The sample has about 220,000 distinct CDR3 sequences on record, around 19% of them singletons. The ten largest clonotypes hold 12% of the sample.

Measured from the cysteine to the phenylalanine, the CDR3 is 14 residues long. Solely the CDR3 DNA is kept, with 42 bases framed from the first base. The junction carries 8 bases between V and J, which are trimmed by 2 bases and 1 base respectively. The time point label of this sample denotes: newly diagnosed GD, antithyroid drugs for less than 3 months. For both TCR sequencing and RNA sequencing, RNA was extracted from PBMCs using TRIzol. The diagnosis of Graves' disease followed American Thyroid Association guidelines. The patients came from an endocrinology department in Xi'an, China. From each patient, 7.5 to 10 milliliters of peripheral blood was collected into an EDTA anticoagulant tube. Ficoll Paque Plus density gradient separation was used to isolate PBMCs, and no further T cell sorting was performed. RNA quality was checked with an Agilent 2100 Bioanalyzer and agarose gel, and concentration with a NanoDrop 2000.

Only a few counts were recorded for this clonotype. Its antigen specificity is not known. No much larger clone is present one base from it, and per-base qualities are unavailable. The study at large found these results: The authors noted that the small sample size was a limitation that may lower accuracy. Preferential use of TRBV28, TRBJ1-2 and TRBJ2-5 was observed in persistent disease, whereas TRBV20-1 and TRBJ2-1 were favored in newly diagnosed disease. Compared with newly diagnosed patients, patients with persistent Graves' disease had lower TCR Shannon entropy and fewer highly expanded clones, which suggests clonal expansion. Only the TCR beta chain was sequenced and analyzed. The study examined only peripheral blood because the primary lesion, thyroid tissue, could not be accessed. More public clonotypes were shared among persistent patients (approximately 3,000) than among newly diagnosed patients (approximately 930).

These same data were also listed under a study on T cells in Graves' hyperthyroidism and ophthalmopathy. According to the second study: Stable Graves' hyperthyroidism was defined as no progression to ophthalmopathy during 18 months of follow-up. Hyperthyroidism patients were newly diagnosed, with disease duration under 2 months, and aged 18 to 65 years. Any patient with an uncontrolled infection, another autoimmune disease, pregnancy or lactation was excluded. Diagnoses were established on the basis of clinical symptoms, serum thyroxine and TRAb, thyroid ultrasound, and orbital computed tomography. The TCR CDR3 was subjected to a first round of RT-PCR using the HTBI primer set and the Qiagen OneStep RT-PCR kit. Most expanded thyroid clonotypes (frequency above 0.001) were also found in blood, which suggests that blood repertoires may mirror thyroid immune responses. Ophthalmopathy was separated from stable hyperthyroidism by a 13 V-J signature model, with 87.88% sensitivity and about 81% specificity obtained in cross-validation and 80%/75% obtained in testing. In validation, the model predicted progression to ophthalmopathy a median of around six months before onset, with over 55% sensitivity and just under 75% specificity. To identify distinguishing TCR V-J signatures, a discovery cohort of about 100 patients was used, comprising 43 with Graves' ophthalmopathy and approximately 58 with stable Graves' hyperthyroidism. Whether ophthalmopathy could be predicted prospectively was tested in an independent validation cohort made up of under 20 hyperthyroidism patients plus 17 patients who later progressed to ophthalmopathy. The 100 or so discovery patients were divided at random into training and test sets in a 7:3 ratio. The study also compared thyroid tissue and blood T-cell repertoires from about six Graves' hyperthyroidism patients. Once sampling was done, hyperthyroidism patients were given methimazole at a starting dose of 30 mg daily, whereas ophthalmopathy patients were given high-dose intravenous methylprednisolone. Libraries were constructed in a second round of multiplex PCR, after which size selection and purification were carried out. Paired-end sequencing of the libraries was performed with 100 bp reads on an Illumina HiSeq2000. SOAPnuke was used to process the raw data, removing reads that contained adapters or uncalled bases, had a mean Phred below 15, or lacked an exact match to the constant primer or identifier. COPE v1.2.5 was used to merge the high-quality paired reads, and each unique nucleotide sequence was defined as a clonotype. Clonotypes were aligned to IMGT TRBV, TRBD and TRBJ reference segments using MiTCR v1.1. The analysis was restricted to V-J combinations with a frequency above 0.0001, which together covered just over 98% of the repertoires. A TCS score was defined as the ratio between F50 (clonal expansion) and ExV (chaos), using BLOSUM62-based TCRdist between CDR3 peptides within each V-J. Welch's t-statistics and random forest reduced roughly 500 V-J features to roughly 13, which were used in a naive Bayes classifier (R e1071). Sample size was not statistically predetermined, and blinding of investigators to group allocation was not performed. TCR Vbeta CDR3 sequencing of around 130 peripheral blood samples (under 45 ophthalmopathy, 75 to 85 hyperthyroidism and around 17 progressor patients) is reported in the paper.

The TCR sequence derives from a woman aged 25 to 39 with Graves disease. Donor details come from another sample of the same person, matched by shared clones. The rearranged chain carries TRBV12-3 or TRBV12-4 and TRBJ2-5; the D gene is unclear. Sequenced here: peripheral blood mononuclear cells (PBMCs), sampled at new diagnosis, from a patient treated with antithyroid drugs. The CDR3 reads CASSLQETQETQYF. The DNA sequence is as follows: TGTGCCAGCAGTTTACAGGAGACCCAAGAGACCCAGTACTTC.